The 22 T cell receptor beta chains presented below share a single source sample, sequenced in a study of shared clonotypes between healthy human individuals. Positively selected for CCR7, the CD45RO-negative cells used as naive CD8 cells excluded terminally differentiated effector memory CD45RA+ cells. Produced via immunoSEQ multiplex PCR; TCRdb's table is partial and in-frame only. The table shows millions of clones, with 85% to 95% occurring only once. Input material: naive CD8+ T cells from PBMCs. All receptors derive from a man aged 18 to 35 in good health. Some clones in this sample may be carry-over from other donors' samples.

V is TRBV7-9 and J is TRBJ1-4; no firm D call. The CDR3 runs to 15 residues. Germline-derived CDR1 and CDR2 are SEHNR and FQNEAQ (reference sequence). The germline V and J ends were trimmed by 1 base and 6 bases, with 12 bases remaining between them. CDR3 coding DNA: TGTGCCAGCAGCTTAGTGATGTCAGTGGATGAAAAACTGTTTTTT. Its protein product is CASSLVMSVDEKLFF.

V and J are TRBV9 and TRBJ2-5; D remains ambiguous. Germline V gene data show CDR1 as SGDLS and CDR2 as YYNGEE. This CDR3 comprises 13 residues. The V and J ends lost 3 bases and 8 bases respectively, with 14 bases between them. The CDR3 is CASSARPERTQYF. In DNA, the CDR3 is TGTGCCAGCAGCGCCAGACCCGAACGAACCCAGTACTTC.

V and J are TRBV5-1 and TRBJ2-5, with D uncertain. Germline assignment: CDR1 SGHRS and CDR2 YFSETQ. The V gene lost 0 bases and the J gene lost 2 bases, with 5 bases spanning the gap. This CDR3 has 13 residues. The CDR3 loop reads CASSLAPQETQYF. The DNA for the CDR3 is TGCGCCAGCAGCTTGGCCCCTCAAGAGACCCAGTACTTC. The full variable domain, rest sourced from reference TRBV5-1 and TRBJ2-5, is KAGVTQTPRYLIKTRGQQVTLSCSPISGHRSVSWYQQTPGQGLQFLFEYFSETQRNKGNFPGRFSGRQFSNSRSEMNVSTLELGDSALYLCASSLAPQETQYFGPGTRLLVL.

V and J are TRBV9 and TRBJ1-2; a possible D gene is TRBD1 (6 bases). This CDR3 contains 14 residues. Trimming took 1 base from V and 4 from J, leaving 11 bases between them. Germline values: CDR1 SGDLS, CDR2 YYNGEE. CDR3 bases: TGTGCCAGCAGCGTATCGGGGGCGTCCTATGGCTACACCTTC. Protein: CASSVSGASYGYTF.

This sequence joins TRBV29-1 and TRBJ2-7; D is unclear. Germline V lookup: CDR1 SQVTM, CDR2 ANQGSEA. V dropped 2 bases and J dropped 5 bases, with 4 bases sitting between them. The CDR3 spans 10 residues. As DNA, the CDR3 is TGCAGCGTTGAAATCCACGAGCAGTACTTC. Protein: CSVEIHEQYF.

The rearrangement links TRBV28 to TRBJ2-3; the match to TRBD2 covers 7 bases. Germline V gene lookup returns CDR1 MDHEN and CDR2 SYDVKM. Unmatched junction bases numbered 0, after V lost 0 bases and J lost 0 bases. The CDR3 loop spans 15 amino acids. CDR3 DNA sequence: TGTGCCAGCAGTTTATGGCGGGGGAGCACAGATACGCAGTATTTT. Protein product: CASSLWRGSTDTQYF. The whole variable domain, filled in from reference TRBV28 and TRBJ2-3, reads DVKVTQSSRYLVKRTGEKVFLECVQDMDHENMFWYRQDPGLGLRLIYFSYDVKMKEKGDIPEGYSVSREKKERFSLILESASTNQTSMYLCASSLWRGSTDTQYFGPGTRLTVL.

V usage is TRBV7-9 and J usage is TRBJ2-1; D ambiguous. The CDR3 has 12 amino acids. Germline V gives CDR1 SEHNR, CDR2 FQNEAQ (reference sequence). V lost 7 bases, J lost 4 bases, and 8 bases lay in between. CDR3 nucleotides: TGTGCCAGCACATCCGATTACAATGAGCAGTTCTTC. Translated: CASTSDYNEQFF. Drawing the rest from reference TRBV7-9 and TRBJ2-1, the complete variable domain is DTGVSQNPRHKITKRGQNVTFRCDPISEHNRLYWYRQTLGQGPEFLTYFQNEAQLEKSRLLSDRFSAERPKGSFSTLEIQRTEQGDSAMYLCASTSDYNEQFFGPGTRLTVL.

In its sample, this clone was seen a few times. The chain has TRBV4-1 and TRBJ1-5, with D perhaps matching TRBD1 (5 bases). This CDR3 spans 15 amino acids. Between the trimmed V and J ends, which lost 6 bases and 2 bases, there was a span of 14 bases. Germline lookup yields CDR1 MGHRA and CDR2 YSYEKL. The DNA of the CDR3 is TGCGCCAGCAGGGCCGAGGACAATCGCAATCAGCCCCAGCATTTT. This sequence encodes CASRAEDNRNQPQHF.

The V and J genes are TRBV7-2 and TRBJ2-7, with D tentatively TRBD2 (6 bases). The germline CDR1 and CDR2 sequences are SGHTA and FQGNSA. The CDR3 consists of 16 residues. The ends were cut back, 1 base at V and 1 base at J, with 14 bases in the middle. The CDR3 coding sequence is TGTGCCAGCAGCTTAGGGCTAGCGATGTTTTCCTACGAGCAGTACTTC. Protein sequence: CASSLGLAMFSYEQYF.

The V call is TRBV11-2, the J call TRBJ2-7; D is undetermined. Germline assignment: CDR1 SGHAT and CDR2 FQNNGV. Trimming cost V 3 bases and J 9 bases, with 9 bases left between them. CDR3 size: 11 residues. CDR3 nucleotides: TGTGCCAGCAGCTTGTCGGATGGGCAGTACTTC. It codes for CASSLSDGQYF.

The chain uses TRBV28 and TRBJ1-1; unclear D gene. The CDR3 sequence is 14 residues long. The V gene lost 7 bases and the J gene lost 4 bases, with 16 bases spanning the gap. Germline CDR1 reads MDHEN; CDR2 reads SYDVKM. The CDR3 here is CASTPGEWGTEAFF. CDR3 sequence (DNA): TGTGCCAGCACCCCCGGGGAGTGGGGCACTGAAGCTTTCTTT.

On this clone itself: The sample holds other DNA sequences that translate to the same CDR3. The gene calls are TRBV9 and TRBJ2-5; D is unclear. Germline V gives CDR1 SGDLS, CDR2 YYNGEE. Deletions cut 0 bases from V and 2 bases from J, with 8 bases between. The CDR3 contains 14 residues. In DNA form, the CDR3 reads TGTGCCAGCAGCGTAGCTGGGCGACAAGAGACCCAGTACTTC. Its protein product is CASSVAGRQETQYF.

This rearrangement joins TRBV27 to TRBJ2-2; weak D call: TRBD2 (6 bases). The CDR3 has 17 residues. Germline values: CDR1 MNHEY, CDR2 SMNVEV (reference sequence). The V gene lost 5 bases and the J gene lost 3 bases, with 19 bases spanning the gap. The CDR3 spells CASSAPGWRDDTGELFF. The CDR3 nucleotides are TGTGCCAGCAGTGCTCCTGGGTGGCGGGACGACACCGGGGAGCTGTTTTTT.

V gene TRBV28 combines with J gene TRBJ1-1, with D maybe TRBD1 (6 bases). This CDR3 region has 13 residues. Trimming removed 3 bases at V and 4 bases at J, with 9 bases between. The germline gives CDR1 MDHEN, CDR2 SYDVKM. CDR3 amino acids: CASSFAGATEAFF. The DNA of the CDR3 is TGTGCCAGCAGTTTCGCAGGGGCCACTGAAGCTTTCTTT.

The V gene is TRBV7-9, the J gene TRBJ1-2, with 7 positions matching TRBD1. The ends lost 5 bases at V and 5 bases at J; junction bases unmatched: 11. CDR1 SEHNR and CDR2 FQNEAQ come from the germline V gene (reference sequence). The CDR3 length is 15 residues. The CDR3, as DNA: TGTGCCAGCAGCCCGCCGACAGGGCCCGATTATGGCTACACCTTC. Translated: CASSPPTGPDYGYTF.

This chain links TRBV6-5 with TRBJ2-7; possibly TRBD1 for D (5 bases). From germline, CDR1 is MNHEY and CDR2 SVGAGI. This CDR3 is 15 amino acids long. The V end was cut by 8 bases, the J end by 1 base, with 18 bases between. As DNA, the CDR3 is TGTGCCAGCTCTCCAGGGTTCCCAGGGTCCTACGAGCAGTACTTC. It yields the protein CASSPGFPGSYEQYF.

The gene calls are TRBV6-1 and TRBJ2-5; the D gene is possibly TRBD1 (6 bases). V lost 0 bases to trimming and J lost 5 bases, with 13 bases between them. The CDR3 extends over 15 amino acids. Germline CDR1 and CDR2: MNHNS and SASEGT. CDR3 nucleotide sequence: TGTGCCAGCAGTGAAGCGTCCAGGGGCCGGGAGACCCAGTACTTC. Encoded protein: CASSEASRGRETQYF.

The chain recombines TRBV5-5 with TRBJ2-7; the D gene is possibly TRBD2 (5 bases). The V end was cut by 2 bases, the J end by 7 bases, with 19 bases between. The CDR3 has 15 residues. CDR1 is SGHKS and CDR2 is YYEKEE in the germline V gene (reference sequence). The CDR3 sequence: CASSFRDGVGLEQYF. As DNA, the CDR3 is TGTGCCAGCAGCTTCCGGGATGGGGTGGGTTTGGAGCAGTACTTC.

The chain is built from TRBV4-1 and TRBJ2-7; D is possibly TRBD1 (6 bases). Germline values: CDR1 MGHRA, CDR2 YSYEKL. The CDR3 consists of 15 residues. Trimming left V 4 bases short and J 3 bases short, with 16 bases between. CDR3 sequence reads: CASSPTTGIDYEQYF. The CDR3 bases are TGCGCCAGCAGCCCCACGACAGGAATAGACTACGAGCAGTACTTC.

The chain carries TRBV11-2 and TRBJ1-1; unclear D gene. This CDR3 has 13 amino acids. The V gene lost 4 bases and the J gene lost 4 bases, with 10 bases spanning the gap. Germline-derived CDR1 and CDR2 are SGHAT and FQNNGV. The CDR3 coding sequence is TGTGCCAGCAGCTGGACCGAGAGCACTGAAGCTTTCTTT. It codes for CASSWTESTEAFF.

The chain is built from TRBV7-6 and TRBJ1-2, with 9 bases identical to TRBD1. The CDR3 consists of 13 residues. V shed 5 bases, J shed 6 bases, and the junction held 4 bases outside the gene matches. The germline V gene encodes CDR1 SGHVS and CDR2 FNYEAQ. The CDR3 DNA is TGTGCCAGCAGCGAAACAGGGGGCAATGGCTACACCTTC. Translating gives CASSETGGNGYTF.

The CDR3 loop is CASSLGAEGVDTDTQYF. The CDR3 DNA reads as TGTGCCAGCAGCTTAGGGGCGGAGGGGGTTGACACAGATACGCAGTATTTT. J is TRBJ2-3 and V is TRBV7-9; perhaps D is TRBD1 or TRBD2 (6 bases each). Trimming stripped 1 base from V and 2 bases from J, with 16 bases between. Germline assignment: CDR1 SEHNR and CDR2 FQNEAQ (reference sequence). The CDR3 totals 17 residues.